Below, one TCR beta chain is given with its context. The sample belongs to a study of blood T cells in healthy people across ages. Combining a sample-barcoded 5' primer with a J-beta primer mix, a second PCR ran for roughly 7 to 11 cycles. One entry per CDR3 protein results from TCRdb running MiXCR on the 5' RACE reads. This table has roughly 550,000 distinct CDR3 sequences, 24% appearing once. The CDR3 extends over 16 amino acids. CDR1 is SGHNT and CDR2 is YYREEE in the germline V gene (reference sequence). With 0 bases removed from V and 4 bases from J, the gap between germline ends came to 15 bases. In addition, the sample was reused for a study of T cells of mothers and their children. That investigation notes: Six or seven children and their three healthy Caucasian mothers were the donors. The authors added sample barcodes and 2-4 random nucleotides using the M1S primer of the second PCR.

J is TRBJ2-3 and V is TRBV5-4; weak D call: TRBD1 (5 bases). This TCR came from a boy aged 5-17 years in good health. Sample: blood. This chain's CDR3 is CASSLAVQGIADTQYF. CDR3 nucleotide sequence: TGTGCCAGCAGCTTGGCCGTTCAGGGAATAGCAGATACGCAGTATTTT.